Listed below are T cell receptor beta chains from one sample, sequenced in a study of T cell repertoires in cytomegalovirus infection. TCRdb called the reads again in MiXCR, with one record for every CDR3 protein. The repertoire holds hundreds of thousands of distinct CDR3 sequences, with around 30% as singletons. These TCRs are of unknown antigen specificity. The source was cultured PBMCs, collected from culture after CMV antigen stimulation. The receptors derive from a human donor in good health (CMV status not recorded). Some clones in this sample may be carry-over from other donors' samples. The CDR3 runs from the conserved cysteine through the conserved F or W. The D gene is left open where the match is weak. Not all rows give a size; the values are once, few, many and, for expanded clones, a class.

J: TRBJ2-5
size: few
V: TRBV3-1
D: -
DNA: TGTGCCAGCAGCCTAGGAGAGGGAAGAACCCAGTACTTC
CDR3: CASSLGEGRTQYF

J: TRBJ2-7
size: few
V: TRBV7-2
D: -
DNA: TGTGCCAGCAGCTTAAGTAGTGGGGGTCTTGAGCAGTACTTC
CDR3: CASSLSSGGLEQYF

J: TRBJ1-2
size: -
V: TRBV12-3/TRBV12-4
D: -
DNA: TGTGCCAGCAGGATGGACGGCCCCTATGGCTACACCTTC
CDR3: CASRMDGPYGYTF

J: TRBJ1-6
size: -
V: TRBV4-3
D: -
DNA: TGCGCCAGCAGCCAAGAGGCTACGGGATCACCCCTCCACTTT
CDR3: CASSQEATGSPLHF

J: TRBJ2-1
size: -
V: TRBV6-5
D: TRBD1
DNA: TGTGCCAGCAGTTGGGTACAGGGGAATGAGCAGTTCTTC
CDR3: CASSWVQGNEQFF

J: TRBJ1-5
size: -
V: TRBV20-1
D: -
DNA: TGCAGTGCTAGATCGGGGGATCAGCCCCAGCATTTT
CDR3: CSARSGDQPQHF

J: TRBJ1-6
size: -
V: TRBV12-3/TRBV12-4
D: -
DNA: TGTGCCAGCAGTCCTGGCGCTTCACCCCTCCACTTT
CDR3: CASSPGASPLHF

J: TRBJ1-6
size: -
V: TRBV6-6
D: TRBD1
DNA: TGTGCCAGCAGCTACACCGGGACAGAGAATTCACCCCTCCACTTT
CDR3: CASSYTGTENSPLHF

J: TRBJ1-2
size: -
V: TRBV6-5
D: TRBD1
DNA: TGTGCCAGCAGGCCCTCCGGGACAGGGGTTTCTGGCTACACCTTC
CDR3: CASRPSGTGVSGYTF

J: TRBJ1-5
size: -
V: TRBV2
D: -
DNA: TGTGCCAGCAGGGAGGGGTCCGGAGGCAATCAGCCCCAGCATTTT
CDR3: CASREGSGGNQPQHF

J: TRBJ2-5
size: once
V: TRBV14
D: TRBD2
DNA: TGTGCCAGCAGCTGGGACAATCGACTAGCGGGGCAAGAGACCCAGTACTTC
CDR3: CASSWDNRLAGQETQYF

J: TRBJ1-5
size: -
V: TRBV15
D: -
DNA: TGTGCCACTTCGGACAGAAGCAATCAGCCCCAGCATTTT
CDR3: CATSDRSNQPQHF

J: TRBJ2-7
size: -
V: TRBV20-1
D: -
DNA: TGCAGTGCTAGAGATGCCCAGCACTCCTACGAGCAGTACTTC
CDR3: CSARDAQHSYEQYF

J: TRBJ2-4
size: -
V: TRBV11-2
D: TRBD2
DNA: TGTGCCAGCAGCTTAGTAGCGGGACTAGCCAAAAACATTCAGTACTTC
CDR3: CASSLVAGLAKNIQYF

J: TRBJ1-3
size: -
V: TRBV12-3/TRBV12-4
D: -
DNA: TGTGCCAGCAGTTTACAGGGTCCGAGCTCTGGAGACACCATATATTTT
CDR3: CASSLQGPSSGDTIYF

J: TRBJ2-5
size: few
V: TRBV19
D: -
DNA: TGTGCCAGTAGTATAGCCGGCCGGCTAGCGTCCCGCCAAGAGACCCAGTACTTC
CDR3: CASSIAGRLASRQETQYF